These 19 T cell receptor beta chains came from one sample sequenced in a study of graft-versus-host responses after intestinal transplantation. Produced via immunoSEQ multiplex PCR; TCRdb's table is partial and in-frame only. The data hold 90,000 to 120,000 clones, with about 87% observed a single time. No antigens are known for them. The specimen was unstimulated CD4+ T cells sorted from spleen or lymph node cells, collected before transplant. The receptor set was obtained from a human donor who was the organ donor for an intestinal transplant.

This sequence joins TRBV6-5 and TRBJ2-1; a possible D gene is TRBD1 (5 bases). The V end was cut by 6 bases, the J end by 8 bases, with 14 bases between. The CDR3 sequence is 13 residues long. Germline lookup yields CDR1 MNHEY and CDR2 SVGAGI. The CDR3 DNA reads TGTGCCAGCAGAAAACCCCAGGGCGATGAGCAGTTCTTC. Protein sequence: CASRKPQGDEQFF.

The CDR3 DNA is TGTGCCAGCAGCTTGAAACTACGGGAAGAGACCCAGTACTTC. Protein product: CASSLKLREETQYF. The genes are TRBV5-6 and TRBJ2-5; D call uncertain. CDR3 length equals 14 residues. Germline V gene lookup returns CDR1 SGHDT and CDR2 YYEEEE. Trimming stripped 1 base from V and 3 bases from J, with 10 bases between.

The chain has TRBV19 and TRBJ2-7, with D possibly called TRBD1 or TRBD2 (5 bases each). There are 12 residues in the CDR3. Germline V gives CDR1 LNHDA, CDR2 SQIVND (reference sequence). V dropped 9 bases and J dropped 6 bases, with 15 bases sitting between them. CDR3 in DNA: TGTGCCAGCCCCCTAACAGGAGGCGAGCAGTACTTC. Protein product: CASPLTGGEQYF.

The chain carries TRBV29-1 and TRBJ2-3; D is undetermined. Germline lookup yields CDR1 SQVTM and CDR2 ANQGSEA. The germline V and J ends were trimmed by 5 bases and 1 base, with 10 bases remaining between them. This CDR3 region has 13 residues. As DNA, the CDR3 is TGCAGCGTTAAGTCGGCTGGCACAGATACGCAGTATTTT. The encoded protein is CSVKSAGTDTQYF.

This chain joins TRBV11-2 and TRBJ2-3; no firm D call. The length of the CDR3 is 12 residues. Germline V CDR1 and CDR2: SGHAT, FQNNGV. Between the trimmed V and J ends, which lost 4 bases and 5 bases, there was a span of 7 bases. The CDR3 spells CASSWSRDTQYF. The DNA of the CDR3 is TGTGCCAGCAGCTGGTCCAGAGATACGCAGTATTTT.

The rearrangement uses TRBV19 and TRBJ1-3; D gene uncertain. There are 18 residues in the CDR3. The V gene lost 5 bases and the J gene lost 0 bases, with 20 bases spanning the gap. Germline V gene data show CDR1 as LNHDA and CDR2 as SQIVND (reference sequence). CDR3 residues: CASSATLISGHSGNTIYF. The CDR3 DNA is TGTGCCAGTAGTGCCACCTTGATATCAGGCCACTCTGGAAACACCATATATTTT.

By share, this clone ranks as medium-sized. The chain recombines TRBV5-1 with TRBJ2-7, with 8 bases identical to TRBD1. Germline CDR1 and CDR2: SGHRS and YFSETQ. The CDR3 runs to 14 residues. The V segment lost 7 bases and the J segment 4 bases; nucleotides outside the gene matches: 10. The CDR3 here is CASPPDRGWYEQYF. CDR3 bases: TGCGCCAGCCCTCCCGACAGGGGCTGGTACGAGCAGTACTTC. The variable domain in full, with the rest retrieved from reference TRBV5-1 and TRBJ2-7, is KAGVTQTPRYLIKTRGQQVTLSCSPISGHRSVSWYQQTPGQGLQFLFEYFSETQRNKGNFPGRFSGRQFSNSRSEMNVSTLELGDSALYLCASPPDRGWYEQYFGPGTRLTVT.

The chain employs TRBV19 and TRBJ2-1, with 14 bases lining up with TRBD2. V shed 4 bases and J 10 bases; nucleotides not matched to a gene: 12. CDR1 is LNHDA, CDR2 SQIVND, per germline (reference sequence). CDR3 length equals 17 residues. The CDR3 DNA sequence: TGTGCCAGTAGTACGACTAGCGGGGGGGCAGTTGGTCGGGAGCAGTTCTTC. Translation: CASSTTSGGAVGREQFF.

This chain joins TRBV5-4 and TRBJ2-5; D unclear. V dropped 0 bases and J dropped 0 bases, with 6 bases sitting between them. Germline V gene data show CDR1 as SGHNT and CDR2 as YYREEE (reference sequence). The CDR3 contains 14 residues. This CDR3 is CASSLGVNQETQYF. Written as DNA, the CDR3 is TGTGCCAGCAGCTTGGGAGTAAACCAAGAGACCCAGTACTTC. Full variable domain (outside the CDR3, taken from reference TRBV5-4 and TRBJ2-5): ETGVTQSPTHLIKTRGQQVTLRCSSQSGHNTVSWYQQALGQGPQFIFQYYREEENGRGNFPPRFSGLQFPNYSSELNVNALELDDSALYLCASSLGVNQETQYFGPGTRLLVL.

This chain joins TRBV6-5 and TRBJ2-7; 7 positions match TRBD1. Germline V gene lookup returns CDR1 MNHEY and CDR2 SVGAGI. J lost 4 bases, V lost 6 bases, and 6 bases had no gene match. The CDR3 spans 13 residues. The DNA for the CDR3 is TGTGCCAGCAGACCCGACAGGGCTTACGAGCAGTACTTC. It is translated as CASRPDRAYEQYF.

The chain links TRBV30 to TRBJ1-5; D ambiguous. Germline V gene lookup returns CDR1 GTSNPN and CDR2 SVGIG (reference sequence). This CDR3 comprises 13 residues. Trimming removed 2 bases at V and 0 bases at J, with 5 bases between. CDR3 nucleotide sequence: TGTGCCTGGAGTCAAGATAGCAATCAGCCCCAGCATTTT. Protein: CAWSQDSNQPQHF. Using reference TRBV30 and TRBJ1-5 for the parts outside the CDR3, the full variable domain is SQTIHQWPATLVQPVGSPLSLECTVEGTSNPNLYWYRQAAGRGLQLLFYSVGIGQISSEVPQNLSASRPQDRQFILSSKKLLLSDSGFYLCAWSQDSNQPQHFGDGTRLSIL.

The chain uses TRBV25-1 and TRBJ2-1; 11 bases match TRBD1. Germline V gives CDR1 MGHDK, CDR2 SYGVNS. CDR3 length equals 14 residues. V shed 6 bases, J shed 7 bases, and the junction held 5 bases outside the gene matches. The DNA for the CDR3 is TGTGCCAGCAGGGGACAGGGGGGACTAAATGAGCAGTTCTTC. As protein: CASRGQGGLNEQFF.

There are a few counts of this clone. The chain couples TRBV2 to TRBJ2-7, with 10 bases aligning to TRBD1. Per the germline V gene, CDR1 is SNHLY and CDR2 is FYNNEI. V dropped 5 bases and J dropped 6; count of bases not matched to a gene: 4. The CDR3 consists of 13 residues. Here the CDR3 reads CASSYDRGREQYF. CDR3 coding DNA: TGTGCCAGCAGTTATGACAGGGGGCGCGAGCAGTACTTC.

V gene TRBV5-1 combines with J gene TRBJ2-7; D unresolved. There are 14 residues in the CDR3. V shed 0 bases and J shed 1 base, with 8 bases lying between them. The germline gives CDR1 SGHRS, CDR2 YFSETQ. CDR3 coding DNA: TGCGCCAGCAGCTTGGGAGACCCGTCCTACGAGCAGTACTTC. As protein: CASSLGDPSYEQYF.

This CDR3 is CASSPRGGTYVETQYF. The CDR3 DNA sequence: TGTGCCAGCAGCCCACGTGGGGGGACATACGTAGAGACCCAGTACTTC. The chain has TRBV9 and TRBJ2-5; D may match TRBD1 or TRBD2 (6 bases each). V lost 4 bases, J lost 4 bases, and 20 bases lay in between. Per germline, CDR1 SGDLS and CDR2 YYNGEE. This CDR3 is 16 amino acids long.

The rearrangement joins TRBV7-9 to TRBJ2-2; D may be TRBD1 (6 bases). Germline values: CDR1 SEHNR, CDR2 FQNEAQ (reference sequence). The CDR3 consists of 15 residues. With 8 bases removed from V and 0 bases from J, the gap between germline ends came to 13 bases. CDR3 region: CASGQGLSNTGELFF. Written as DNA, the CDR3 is TGTGCCAGCGGCCAGGGGCTGTCGAACACCGGGGAGCTGTTTTTT.

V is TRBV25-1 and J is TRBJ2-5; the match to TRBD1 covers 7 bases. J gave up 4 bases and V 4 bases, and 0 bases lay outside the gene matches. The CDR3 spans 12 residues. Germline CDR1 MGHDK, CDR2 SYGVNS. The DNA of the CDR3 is TGTGCCAGCAGTGGACAGGGAGAGACCCAGTACTTC. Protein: CASSGQGETQYF.

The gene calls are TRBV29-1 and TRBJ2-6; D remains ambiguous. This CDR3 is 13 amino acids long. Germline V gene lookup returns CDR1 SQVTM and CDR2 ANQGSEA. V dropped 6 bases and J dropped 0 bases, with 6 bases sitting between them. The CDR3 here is CSVGDSGANVLTF. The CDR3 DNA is TGCAGCGTAGGAGACTCTGGGGCCAACGTCCTGACTTTC.

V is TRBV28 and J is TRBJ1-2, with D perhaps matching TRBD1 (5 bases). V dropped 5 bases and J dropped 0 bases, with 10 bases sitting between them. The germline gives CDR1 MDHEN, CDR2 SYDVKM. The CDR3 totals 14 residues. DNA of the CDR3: TGTGCCAGCAGTCCCCAGGGAGCTAACTATGGCTACACCTTC. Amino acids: CASSPQGANYGYTF.